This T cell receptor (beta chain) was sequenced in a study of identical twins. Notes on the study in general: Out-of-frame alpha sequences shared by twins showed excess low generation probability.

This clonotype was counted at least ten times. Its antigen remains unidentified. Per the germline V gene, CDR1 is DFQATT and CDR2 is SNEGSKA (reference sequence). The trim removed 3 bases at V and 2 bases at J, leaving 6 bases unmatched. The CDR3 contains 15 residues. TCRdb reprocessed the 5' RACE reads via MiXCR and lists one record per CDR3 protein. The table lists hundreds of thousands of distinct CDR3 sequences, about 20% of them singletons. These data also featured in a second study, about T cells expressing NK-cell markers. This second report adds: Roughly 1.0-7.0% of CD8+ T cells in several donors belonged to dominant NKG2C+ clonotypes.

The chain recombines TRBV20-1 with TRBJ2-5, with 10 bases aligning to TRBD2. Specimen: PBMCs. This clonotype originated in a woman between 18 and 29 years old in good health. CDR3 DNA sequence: TGCAGTGCTAGGCTTAGGACTAGCGGACAAGAGACCCAGTACTTC. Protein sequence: CSARLRTSGQETQYF.